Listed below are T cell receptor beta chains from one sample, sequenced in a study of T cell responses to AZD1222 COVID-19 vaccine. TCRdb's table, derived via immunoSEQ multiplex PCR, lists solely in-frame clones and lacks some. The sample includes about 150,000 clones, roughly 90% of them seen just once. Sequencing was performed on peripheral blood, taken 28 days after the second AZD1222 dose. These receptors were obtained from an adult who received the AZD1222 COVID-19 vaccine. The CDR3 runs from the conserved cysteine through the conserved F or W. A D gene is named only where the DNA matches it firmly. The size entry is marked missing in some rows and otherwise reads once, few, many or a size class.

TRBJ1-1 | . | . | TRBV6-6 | TGTGCCAGCAGTCCTGGGACGCCGGGAGCTTTCTTT | CASSPGTPGAFF
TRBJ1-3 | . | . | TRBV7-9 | TGTGCCAGCAGCTTCGAGTCGGGATTCTCTGGAAACACCATATATTTT | CASSFESGFSGNTIYF
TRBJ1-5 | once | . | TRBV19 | TGTGCCAGTAGTACCCTAGAGGTCAGCAATCAGCCCCAGCATTTT | CASSTLEVSNQPQHF
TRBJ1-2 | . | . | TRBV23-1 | TGCGCCAGCAGTCAATCGCGGCATGACTATGGCTACACCTTC | CASSQSRHDYGYTF
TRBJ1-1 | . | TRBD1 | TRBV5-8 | TGTGCCAGCGGACAGGGGCCGAACACTGAAGCTTTCTTT | CASGQGPNTEAFF
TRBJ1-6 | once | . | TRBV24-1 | TGTGCCACCAGTGATTCCCGGCGGGGTGATTCACCCCTCCACTTT | CATSDSRRGDSPLHF
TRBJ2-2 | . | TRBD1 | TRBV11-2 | TGTGCCAGCAGCTTAGTGACAGGGCCGGTCGGAACAGCCGGGGAGCTGTTTTTT | CASSLVTGPVGTAGELFF
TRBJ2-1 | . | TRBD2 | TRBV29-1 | TGCAGCGTTGGGCGCCGACTAGCGGGAACTTACAATGAGCAGTTCTTC | CSVGRRLAGTYNEQFF
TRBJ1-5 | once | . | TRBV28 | TGTGCCAGCAGTTCTAGCTGGGGTGGTCTTAGCAATCAGCCCCAGCATTTT | CASSSSWGGLSNQPQHF
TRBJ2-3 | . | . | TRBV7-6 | TGTGCCAGCAGCTTAGAACAGCTCCAAGGGACAGATACGCAGTATTTT | CASSLEQLQGTDTQYF
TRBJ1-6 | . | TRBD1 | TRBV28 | TGTGCCAGCAGCCCCCAGGGGGCAATTTCACCCCTCCACTTT | CASSPQGAISPLHF
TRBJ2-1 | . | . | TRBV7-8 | TGTGCCAGCAGCTTGTCTGCAGGTAGCTCCTACAATGAGCAGTTCTTC | CASSLSAGSSYNEQFF
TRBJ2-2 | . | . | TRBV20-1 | TGCAGTGCTAGTTTGTTGAGGGGCACCGGGGAGCTGTTTTTT | CSASLLRGTGELFF
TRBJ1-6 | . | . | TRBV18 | TGTGCCAGCTCACTAAATGAAAGGGATTCACCCCTCCACTTT | CASSLNERDSPLHF
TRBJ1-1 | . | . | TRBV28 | TGTGCCAGCAGTTTTGGGGGATGGAGGAACACTGAAGCTTTCTTT | CASSFGGWRNTEAFF
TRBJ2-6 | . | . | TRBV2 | TGTGCCAGCACCTGGAGCTCTGGGGCCAACGTCCTGACTTTC | CASTWSSGANVLTF
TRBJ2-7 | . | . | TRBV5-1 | TGCGCCAGCAGCTTGGCAACAGGGCGGGACGAGCAGTACTTC | CASSLATGRDEQYF
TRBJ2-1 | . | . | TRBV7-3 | TGTGCCAGCAGCTTAAACGCCCCTGGGTTGGATGAGCAGTTCTTC | CASSLNAPGLDEQFF
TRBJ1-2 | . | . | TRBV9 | TGTGCCAGCAGCCGTATCAACTATGGCTACACCTTC | CASSRINYGYTF
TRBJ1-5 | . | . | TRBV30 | TGTGCCTGGAGTGAGGGTTATAGCAATCAGCCCCAGCATTTT | CAWSEGYSNQPQHF
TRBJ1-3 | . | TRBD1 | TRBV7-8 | TGTGCCAGCAGTCCTCCGGACAGGGGGAGTCCGGGAAACACCATATATTTT | CASSPPDRGSPGNTIYF
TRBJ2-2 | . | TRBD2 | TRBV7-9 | TGTGCCAGCAGCCCGGGACTAGCTCTCACCGGGGAGCTGTTTTTT | CASSPGLALTGELFF
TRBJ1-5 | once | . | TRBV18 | TGTGCCAGCTCACCAAGCGGCAATCAGCCCCAGCATTTT | CASSPSGNQPQHF
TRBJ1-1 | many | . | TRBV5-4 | TGTGCCAGCAGACGCGGGGATGAAGCTTTCTTT | CASRRGDEAFF
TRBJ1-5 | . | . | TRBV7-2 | TGTGCCAGCAGCCAGTCGGGGATGGGTCAGCCCCAGCATTTT | CASSQSGMGQPQHF
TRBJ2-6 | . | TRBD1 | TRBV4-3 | TGCGCCAGCAGCCAAGAGAGGCAGGGGGCCTTTGGGGCCAACGTCCTGACTTTC | CASSQERQGAFGANVLTF
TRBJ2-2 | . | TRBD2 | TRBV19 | TGTGCCAGTAGTAGTGGGGCGGGAGACACCGGGGAGCTGTTTTTT | CASSSGAGDTGELFF
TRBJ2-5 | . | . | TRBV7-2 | TGTGCCAGCAGCCCCTTAGGACAGTACCAAGAGACCCAGTACTTC | CASSPLGQYQETQYF
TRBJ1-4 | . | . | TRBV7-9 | TGTGCCAGCAGCTCACCCGCGCGAGGGGGTGAAAAACTGTTTTTT | CASSSPARGGEKLFF
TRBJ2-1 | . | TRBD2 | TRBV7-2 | TGTGCCAGCAGCCCTAGCGGTACCTACAATGAGCAGTTCTTC | CASSPSGTYNEQFF
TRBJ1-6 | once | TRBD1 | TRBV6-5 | TGTGCCAGCAGTTACCTCGGACAGGGAGGGCATTCACCCCTCCACTTT | CASSYLGQGGHSPLHF
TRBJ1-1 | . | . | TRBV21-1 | TGTGCCAGCAGCAAAATGGTCGAGGGCGGGGGCACTGAAGCTTTCTTT | CASSKMVEGGGTEAFF
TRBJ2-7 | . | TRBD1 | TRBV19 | TGTGCCAGTAGTATAACCTTTGGGACAGGGGTAGAGTACGAGCAGTACTTC | CASSITFGTGVEYEQYF
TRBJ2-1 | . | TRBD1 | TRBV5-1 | TGCGCCAGCAGCTTCGGACAGGGGGCTCCGCATGAGCAGTTCTTC | CASSFGQGAPHEQFF
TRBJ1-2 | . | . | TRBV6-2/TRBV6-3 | TGTGCCAGCAGTTCCACCTTAGCCGGCCATGGCTACACCTTC | CASSSTLAGHGYTF
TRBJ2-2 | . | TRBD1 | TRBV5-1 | TGCGCCAGCAGCTGGGACAGGGCAGACACCGGGGAGCTGTTTTTT | CASSWDRADTGELFF